These T cell receptor beta chains were read from a single sample in a study of metastatic and nonmetastatic thyroid tumors. TCRdb re-called the PCR reads with MiXCR. The sample has around 20,000 clones; around an eighth are singletons. The sample consisted of blood. The receptors were sampled from a female donor with papillary thyroid cancer or a benign thyroid nodule (not recorded which). Some clones in this sample may be carry-over from other donors' samples. CDR3s include the opening cysteine and the closing phenylalanine or tryptophan. A D gene is named only where the DNA matches it firmly. Clone size is stated in some rows and not others, as once, few, many or a class when expanded.

V gene	clone size	D gene	J gene	CDR3 protein	CDR3 DNA
TRBV9	many	.	TRBJ1-1	CASSVVANTEAFF	TGTGCCAGCAGCGTCGTCGCGAACACTGAAGCTTTCTTT
TRBV19	many	.	TRBJ1-3	CASTDTGNTIYF	TGTGCCAGTACGGATACTGGAAACACCATATATTTT
TRBV9	.	.	TRBJ2-2	CASSGSAASGELFF	TGTGCCAGCAGCGGGTCAGCGGCAAGCGGGGAGCTGTTTTTT
TRBV10-2	many	.	TRBJ2-2	CASSESLPSNTGELFF	TGCGCCAGCAGTGAGTCCTTACCGTCGAACACCGGGGAGCTGTTTTTT
TRBV27	few	.	TRBJ1-2	CASSLSVCGYNGYTF	TGTGCCAGCAGTTTAAGCGTGTGCGGGTATAATGGCTACACCTTC
TRBV3-1	many	.	TRBJ2-7	CASSPRSHPSEQYF	TGTGCCAGCAGCCCTCGATCCCATCCCTCCGAGCAGTACTTC
TRBV9	many	TRBD1	TRBJ2-1	CASSAQGAWGQEQFF	TGTGCCAGCAGCGCGCAGGGGGCATGGGGTCAAGAGCAGTTCTTC
TRBV7-2	.	TRBD2	TRBJ2-6	CAISSGGSGANVLTF	TGTGCCATCAGCTCCGGGGGGTCTGGGGCCAACGTCCTGACTTTT
TRBV28	.	TRBD1	TRBJ2-7	CASSHRDRHHEQYF	TGTGCCAGCAGTCATAGGGACAGGCACCACGAGCAGTACTTC
TRBV5-8	many	.	TRBJ1-1	CASSFREKGTEAFF	TGTGCCAGCAGCTTCCGGGAAAAAGGGACTGAAGCTTTCTTT
TRBV6-2/TRBV6-3	.	.	TRBJ1-2	CASSYSAGDGYTF	TGTGCCAGCAGTTACTCCGCGGGTGATGGCTACACCTTC
TRBV4-1	many	.	TRBJ2-3	CASSQDGAGSDTQYF	TGCGCCAGCAGCCAAGACGGAGCAGGGTCAGATACGCAGTATTTT
TRBV19	many	.	TRBJ1-1	CASSIDMGSTEAFF	TGTGCCAGTAGTATAGATATGGGTTCCACTGAAGCTTTCTTT
TRBV6-2/TRBV6-3	.	.	TRBJ2-5	CASSYTGRETQYF	TGTGCCAGCAGTTACACAGGGCGGGAGACCCAGTACTTC
TRBV13	.	.	TRBJ2-5	CASSLDIDTQYF	TGTGCCAGCAGCTTAGACATAGATACCCAGTACTTC
TRBV5-6	few	TRBD1	TRBJ2-7	CASSLTGTGFYEQYF	TGTGCCAGCAGCTTAACCGGGACAGGGTTCTACGAGCAGTACTTC
TRBV28	many	TRBD1	TRBJ1-2	CAILDREGYGYTF	TGTGCCATCCTTGACAGGGAGGGCTATGGCTACACCTTC
TRBV20-1	many	.	TRBJ1-5	CSATPGTSNQPQHF	TGCAGTGCTACGCCGGGGACTAGCAATCAGCCCCAGCATTTT
TRBV4-1	.	.	TRBJ1-2	CVSSQDGRAYSYTF	TGCGTCAGCAGCCAAGATGGGCGTGCCTATAGCTACACCTTC
TRBV5-1	many	.	TRBJ2-7	CASSITSRDYEQYF	TGCGCCAGCAGCATCACTAGCCGGGACTACGAGCAGTACTTC
TRBV20-1	many	TRBD2	TRBJ2-5	CSARAGGQETQYF	TGCAGTGCCCGAGCGGGGGGGCAGGAGACCCAGTACTTC
TRBV27	medium-sized	.	TRBJ2-7	CASSLSALASSYEQYF	TGTGCCAGCAGTTTATCTGCCCTAGCGAGCTCCTACGAGCAGTACTTC
TRBV11-2	many	.	TRBJ1-2	CASSAGLYGYTF	TGTGCCAGCAGCGCCGGCCTCTATGGCTACACCTTC
TRBV7-2	many	.	TRBJ1-1	CASIYLGGTEAFF	TGTGCCAGCATCTACCTTGGGGGAACTGAAGCTTTCTTT
TRBV6-1	.	.	TRBJ1-2	CASHGVTKYGYTF	TGTGCCAGCCATGGAGTAACTAAATATGGGTACACCTTC
TRBV30	many	TRBD1	TRBJ1-1	CAWGIQGLNTEAFF	TGTGCCTGGGGAATACAGGGGCTGAACACTGAAGCTTTCTTT
TRBV5-4	many	.	TRBJ1-2	CASSAGQQKYGYTF	TGTGCCAGCAGCGCCGGACAGCAAAAATATGGCTACACCTTC
TRBV6-4	.	TRBD1	TRBJ1-2	CASSDGTGIDGYTF	TGTGCCAGCAGTGACGGGACAGGGATTGATGGCTACACCTTC
TRBV5-1	many	.	TRBJ2-7	CASSLVSQFYEQYF	TGCGCCAGCAGCTTGGTATCCCAGTTCTACGAGCAGTACTTC